These 14 T cell receptor beta chains originate from one sample sequenced in a study of T-cell memory formation after mild COVID-19. TCRdb processed the 5' RACE reads anew with MiXCR; each CDR3 protein has one entry. The sample carries approximately 440,000 distinct CDR3 sequences, roughly 20% recorded once. What was sequenced was PBMCs or a T cell subset sorted from them (not recorded which). The receptors were sampled from an adult woman who had mild COVID-19 (a few samples of this study predate the infection). Cell type and time point are not known.

This clonotype has just one count. The V call is TRBV27, the J call TRBJ1-2; D perhaps matches TRBD1 (6 bases). Trimming shortened V by 6 bases and J by 4 bases, and 12 bases separated the two germline ends. This CDR3 has 13 amino acids. Germline CDR1 MNHEY, CDR2 SMNVEV (reference sequence). The CDR3 reads CASSPDRFYGYTF. DNA for the CDR3: TGTGCCAGCAGCCCGGACAGATTCTATGGCTACACCTTC.

The chain joins TRBV6-2 or TRBV6-3 to TRBJ2-2; D is ambiguous. The length of the CDR3 is 13 residues. Per germline, CDR1 MNHEY and CDR2 SVGEGT. V was clipped by 7 bases and J by 1 base, with 7 bases between them. In nucleotides, the CDR3 is TGTGCCAGCAACCGCGGGAACACCGGGGAGCTGTTTTTT. Translating it yields CASNRGNTGELFF.

The J gene is TRBJ2-7, the V gene TRBV12-3 or TRBV12-4; D unclear. V was shortened by 5 bases and J by 4 bases, with 15 bases between the two germline ends. This CDR3 comprises 14 residues. In nucleotides, the CDR3 is TGTGCCAGCAGTCTTGGCAGAACTAATTACGAGCAGTACTTC. Translating gives CASSLGRTNYEQYF.

This clonotype has just one count. This chain joins TRBV5-1 and TRBJ2-1; 8 bases are shared with TRBD1. Losses at the gene ends were 4 bases for V and 8 bases for J; bases not matched to a gene: 5. The germline gives CDR1 SGHRS, CDR2 YFSETQ. This CDR3 is built from 13 residues. CDR3 amino acids: CASSLGQDDEQFF. The CDR3 DNA reads as TGCGCCAGCAGCCTGGGACAGGACGATGAGCAGTTCTTC.

The chain is built from TRBV6-5 and TRBJ1-1; 9 bases are shared with TRBD1. The V gene end was trimmed by 5 bases and the J gene end by 0 bases; junction bases not matched to a gene: 7. The germline CDR1 and CDR2 sequences are MNHEY and SVGAGI. The CDR3 covers 16 residues. The CDR3 reads CASSLLGQGLNTEAFF. The CDR3 DNA is TGTGCCAGCAGTCTCCTTGGACAGGGGTTGAACACTGAAGCTTTCTTT.

CDR3 sequence reads: CASSLGSFITDTQYF. The CDR3 bases are TGTGCCAGCAGTTTGGGCAGTTTCATCACAGATACGCAGTATTTT. The genes are TRBV12-3 or TRBV12-4 and TRBJ2-3; no clear D gene. This CDR3 has 15 amino acids. V shed 3 bases and J shed 2 bases, with 12 bases lying between them.

The chain employs TRBV25-1 and TRBJ1-1; no firm D call. Germline loops: CDR1 MGHDK, CDR2 SYGVNS. V lost 2 bases and J 7 bases, leaving 5 bases between the germline ends. The CDR3 is 11 amino acids. The CDR3 DNA follows: TGTGCCAGCAGTGAAGGAATTGAAGCTTTCTTT. It yields the protein CASSEGIEAFF.

This chain uses TRBV21-1 with TRBJ2-7; the tabulated D call, TRBD1, remains unverified against the DNA. TRBV21-1 is assigned pseudogene status. The CDR3 is 14 amino acids. CDR3 DNA sequence: TGTGCCAGCAGCAACCCGGACAGGGTCTACGAGCAGTACTTC. Encoded protein: CASSNPDRVYEQYF.

The chain has TRBV7-2 and TRBJ1-5; a possible D gene is TRBD1 (5 bases). The CDR3 is made up of 15 amino acids. From germline, CDR1 is SGHTA and CDR2 FQGNSA. Trimming shortened V by 1 base and J by 0 bases, and 7 bases separated the two germline ends. CDR3 DNA sequence: TGTGCCAGCAGCTTAGGACAGATTAGCAATCAGCCCCAGCATTTT. As protein: CASSLGQISNQPQHF.

CDR3 DNA: TGTGCCAGCAGTCCACAGGGTGAGGAAAAACTGTTTTTT. Its protein is CASSPQGEEKLFF. J is TRBJ1-4 and V is TRBV7-9; a weak D match, TRBD1 (6 bases). Germline lookup yields CDR1 SEHNR and CDR2 FQNEAQ (reference sequence). Trimming left V 6 bases short and J 8 bases short, with 13 bases between. CDR3 length equals 13 residues.

This chain links TRBV4-3 with TRBJ1-2, with D unclear. Germline CDR1 and CDR2: LGHNA and YSLEER. The CDR3 spans 13 residues. V was clipped by 5 bases and J by 4 bases, with 11 bases between them. CDR3 loop: CASSGGPPYGYTF. DNA of the CDR3: TGCGCCAGCAGCGGTGGCCCTCCCTATGGCTACACCTTC.

The chain couples TRBV5-6 to TRBJ2-5; 7 nucleotides agree with TRBD1. Trimming removed 4 bases from V and 1 base from J; junction bases left unmatched: 4. There are 14 residues in the CDR3. Germline CDR1 SGHDT, CDR2 YYEEEE. The CDR3: CASSPDRFQETQYF. CDR3 in DNA: TGTGCCAGCAGCCCGGACAGGTTCCAAGAGACCCAGTACTTC. The complete variable domain, with remaining parts taken from reference TRBV5-6 and TRBJ2-5, reads DAGVTQSPTHLIKTRGQQVTLRCSPKSGHDTVSWYQQALGQGPQFIFQYYEEEERQRGNFPDRFSGHQFPNYSSELNVNALLLGDSALYLCASSPDRFQETQYFGPGTRLLVL.

In this sample, this clonotype turned up a few times. The chain links TRBV3-1 to TRBJ1-1, with D tentatively TRBD1 (5 bases). The CDR3 length is 15 residues. Germline V gene data show CDR1 as LGHDT and CDR2 as YNNKEL (reference sequence). Between the trimmed V and J ends, which lost 1 base and 0 bases, there was a span of 9 bases. The CDR3 reads CASSQGWGMNTEAFF. Here the CDR3 DNA reads TGTGCCAGCAGCCAAGGATGGGGGATGAACACTGAAGCTTTCTTT.

This clonotype was picked up a small number of times. The V gene is TRBV5-1, the J gene TRBJ1-1, with TRBD1 matching 9 bases. CDR3 length equals 15 residues. The germline CDR1 and CDR2 sequences are SGHRS and YFSETQ. J gave up 1 base and V 4 bases, and 5 bases lay outside the gene matches. The CDR3 DNA follows: TGCGCCAGCAGCGCCTTGGGACAGGGGAACACTGAAGCTTTCTTT. This translates into CASSALGQGNTEAFF. The variable domain in full, completed from reference TRBV5-1 and TRBJ1-1, reads KAGVTQTPRYLIKTRGQQVTLSCSPISGHRSVSWYQQTPGQGLQFLFEYFSETQRNKGNFPGRFSGRQFSNSRSEMNVSTLELGDSALYLCASSALGQGNTEAFFGQGTRLTVV.